This record concerns one TCR beta chain sequence. Its antigen is unidentified. The entry originates in a study of T cell repertoires in cytomegalovirus infection. Study-level background: The public TCR beta signatures pointed to both CMV infection and matching HLA type. Notes on the study in general: Identification of carriers of CMV plus the relevant HLA was performed using cumulative public TCR beta family frequency. There were HLA-C-restricted CMV-specific TCR beta clonotypes dominating the ex vivo response.

TCRdb re-analysed the reads in MiXCR, keeping a single row per CDR3 protein. The sample lists 550,000 to 700,000 distinct CDR3 sequences; under 45% were seen once. The V end was cut by 4 bases, the J end by 3 bases, with 12 bases between. Germline V lookup: CDR1 SEHNR, CDR2 FQNEAQ (reference sequence). There are 15 residues in the CDR3. Here the sequenced sample was cultured PBMCs, taken from culture after CMV antigen stimulation. The chain carries TRBV7-9 and TRBJ1-4; tentatively, D is TRBD1 (6 bases). This receptor was identified in a human donor in good health (CMV status not recorded). Some clones in this sample may be carry-over from other donors' samples. The CDR3 loop reads CASSSGQTSNEKLFF. CDR3 nucleotide sequence: TGTGCCAGCAGCTCAGGACAGACCTCTAATGAAAAACTGTTTTTT.